Listed below are T cell receptor beta chains from one sample, sequenced in a study of CXCR3-negative and CXCR3-positive naive CD8 T cells. TCRdb re-called the 5' RACE reads and gives one entry per CDR3 protein, without DNA. The sample has 56,000 or so distinct CDR3 sequences; the top ten hold 20% to 25%. Sequencing input: memory CD8+ T cells from blood. The receptors stem from a human donor in good health. Some clones in this sample may be carry-over from other donors' samples. CDR3s include the opening cysteine and the closing phenylalanine or tryptophan. The order of the fields is J gene, V gene, CDR3 protein.

j_call: TRBJ2-7; v_call: TRBV29-1; cdr3_aa: CSVEPQDGIEQYF
j_call: TRBJ2-1; v_call: TRBV7-3; cdr3_aa: CASSLRAGGPCNEQFF
j_call: TRBJ2-7; v_call: TRBV29-1; cdr3_aa: CSVQAPDEQYF
j_call: TRBJ2-7; v_call: TRBV6-6; cdr3_aa: CASSSQWTGEDEQYF
j_call: TRBJ2-1; v_call: TRBV27; cdr3_aa: CASRLAGEQFF
j_call: TRBJ1-1; v_call: TRBV29-1; cdr3_aa: CSVEVNTEAFF
j_call: TRBJ2-2; v_call: TRBV7-2; cdr3_aa: CASSPTGYTGELFF
j_call: TRBJ2-1; v_call: TRBV15; cdr3_aa: CATSRAGPEQFF
j_call: TRBJ2-7; v_call: TRBV29-1; cdr3_aa: CSVLGGSYEQYF
j_call: TRBJ2-5; v_call: TRBV7-9; cdr3_aa: CASSFLEGPRETQYF
j_call: TRBJ2-1; v_call: TRBV5-6; cdr3_aa: CASSFGKEQFF
j_call: TRBJ1-2; v_call: TRBV20-1; cdr3_aa: CSARDLGEGTIRYTF